The 14 T cell receptor beta chains listed next were all sequenced from one sample in a study of blood T cell repertoires in COVID-19. Some clones are missing from TCRdb's copy, which holds only in-frame ones; the method was immunoSEQ multiplex PCR. This table has approximately 300,000 clones, over 80% appearing once. The sample consisted of peripheral blood. These receptors all come from a woman aged 45-65 years with COVID-19, enrolled during active disease.

The genes are TRBV5-6 and TRBJ2-7, with TRBD1 identical over 9 bases. With V trimmed by 6 bases and J by 3 bases, 4 bases remained unmatched. Germline assignment: CDR1 SGHDT and CDR2 YYEEEE. CDR3 length: 13 residues. CDR3 coding DNA: TGTGCCAGCACTGGGACAGGGCTCTACGAGCAGTACTTC. Translation: CASTGTGLYEQYF.

This clone was observed a single time. This rearrangement joins TRBV19 to TRBJ2-2; TRBD2 might be the D (6 bases). Germline loops: CDR1 LNHDA, CDR2 SQIVND (reference sequence). V lost 4 bases and J 3 bases, leaving 12 bases between the germline ends. The CDR3 consists of 15 residues. The CDR3 DNA reads TGTGCCAGTAGTACCACTAGCCGGTACACCGGGGAGCTGTTTTTT. It is translated as CASSTTSRYTGELFF.

The rearrangement links TRBV5-1 to TRBJ1-2; the match to TRBD1 covers 7 bases. V was pared by 3 bases and J by 4 bases, with 9 bases of the junction left unmatched. The CDR3 loop spans 15 amino acids. The germline gives CDR1 SGHRS, CDR2 YFSETQ. The CDR3 region is CASSSKTGFFYGYTF. Written as DNA, the CDR3 is TGCGCCAGCAGCTCCAAGACAGGGTTCTTCTATGGCTACACCTTC.

Of note for this clone: One junction end does not reproduce the germline sequence, and a read error may be involved. The genes are TRBV6-2 or TRBV6-3 and TRBJ2-7; D is ambiguous. The germline CDR1 and CDR2 sequences are MNHEY and SVGEGT. This CDR3 has 13 amino acids. CDR3: CVSSYSLIYEQYF. The CDR3 nucleotides are TGTGTCAGCAGTTACTCCTTAATCTACGAGCAGTACTTC.

The V and J genes are TRBV2 and TRBJ1-4; TRBD1 agrees at 10 bases. With V trimmed by 6 bases and J by 0 bases, 1 base remained unmatched. The germline V gene encodes CDR1 SNHLY and CDR2 FYNNEI. There are 15 residues in the CDR3. The CDR3: CASRDRGSTNEKLFF. Written as DNA, the CDR3 is TGTGCCAGCAGGGACAGGGGGTCAACTAATGAAAAACTGTTTTTT. The whole variable domain, remainder taken from reference TRBV2 and TRBJ1-4, is EPEVTQTPSHQVTQMGQEVILRCVPISNHLYFYWYRQILGQKVEFLVSFYNNEISEKSEIFDDQFSVERPDGSNFTLKIRSTKLEDSAMYFCASRDRGSTNEKLFFGSGTQLSVL.

This clone occurred a few times. The genes are TRBV3-1 (or the pseudogene TRBV3-2) and TRBJ1-2, with D tentatively TRBD1 (5 bases). The length of the CDR3 is 14 residues. Germline assignment: CDR1 LGHDT and CDR2 YNNKEL (reference sequence). Deletions cut 0 bases from V and 8 bases from J, with 13 bases between. The CDR3 protein is CASSQDPTDRGYTF. CDR3 bases: TGTGCCAGCAGCCAAGATCCGACAGACCGAGGCTACACCTTC.

The V gene is TRBV28, the J gene TRBJ2-1; D call uncertain. The ends were cut back, 3 bases at V and 0 bases at J, with 6 bases in the middle. Germline V gives CDR1 MDHEN, CDR2 SYDVKM. This CDR3 has 14 amino acids. As DNA, the CDR3 is TGTGCCAGCAGTTTGTTAAACTCCTACAATGAGCAGTTCTTC. This gives the protein CASSLLNSYNEQFF.

J is TRBJ2-7 and V is TRBV18; TRBD1 matches at 12 bases. Germline lookup yields CDR1 KGHSH and CDR2 LQKENI. The junction had 11 bases not matched to a gene; V was cut back by 5 bases and J by 6 bases. This CDR3 region has 16 residues. The CDR3 here is CASSSSPGQGASEQYF. The CDR3 DNA sequence: TGTGCCAGCTCATCCTCACCGGGACAGGGGGCCAGCGAGCAGTACTTC.

This clone has a handful of counts. V is TRBV3-1 (or the pseudogene TRBV3-2) and J is TRBJ2-5; D might be TRBD1 (5 bases). The CDR3 is 12 residues long. Germline loops: CDR1 LGHDT, CDR2 YNNKEL (reference sequence). The V and J ends lost 3 bases and 7 bases respectively, with 9 bases between them. The CDR3 sequence is CASSQGRWTQYF. The CDR3 DNA reads TGTGCCAGCAGCCAGGGGCGGTGGACCCAGTACTTC.

The rearrangement joins TRBV2 to TRBJ2-5; D is unresolved. V was clipped by 4 bases and J by 2 bases, with 8 bases between them. CDR1 is SNHLY, CDR2 FYNNEI, per germline. The CDR3 spans 13 residues. The CDR3 DNA is TGTGCCAGCAGTGTCTTGACACAAGAGACCCAGTACTTC. Translation gives CASSVLTQETQYF.

This clone was counted once. The chain recombines TRBV28 with TRBJ1-5; D not certain. CDR3 length: 17 residues. CDR1 MDHEN and CDR2 SYDVKM come from the germline V gene. Trimming removed 3 bases at V and 2 bases at J, with 17 bases between. CDR3 sequence reads: CASSFPVELRGNQPQHF. CDR3 DNA sequence: TGTGCCAGCAGTTTTCCCGTGGAGCTCCGTGGCAATCAGCCCCAGCATTTT. Complete variable domain (other parts from reference TRBV28 and TRBJ1-5): DVKVTQSSRYLVKRTGEKVFLECVQDMDHENMFWYRQDPGLGLRLIYFSYDVKMKEKGDIPEGYSVSREKKERFSLILESASTNQTSMYLCASSFPVELRGNQPQHFGDGTRLSIL.

As for this clone: A read error may produce the germline difference seen at one junction end. This rearrangement joins TRBV7-7 to TRBJ1-1, with 7 bases identical to TRBD1. CDR1 is SSHAT and CDR2 is FNYEAQ in the germline V gene (reference sequence). The CDR3 runs to 15 residues. The CDR3 DNA follows: TGTGCTAGCAGCTTATGGAGACAGGGTTTCGATGAAGCTTTCTTT. This gives the protein CASSLWRQGFDEAFF.

This chain uses TRBV4-2 with TRBJ2-5; 10 positions agree with TRBD2. J gave up 4 bases and V 4 bases, and 9 bases lay outside the gene matches. There are 16 residues in the CDR3. Germline V gene sequence: CDR1 LGHNA, CDR2 YNFKEQ. CDR3 residues: CASSRTGTSVPETQYF. For the CDR3, the DNA is TGTGCCAGCAGCCGAACCGGGACTAGCGTCCCAGAGACCCAGTACTTC.

This clone was seen a single time. The chain has TRBV19 and TRBJ1-1; D is possibly TRBD1 (6 bases). The length of the CDR3 is 13 residues. The germline gives CDR1 LNHDA, CDR2 SQIVND (reference sequence). V was shortened by 6 bases and J by 6 bases, with 14 bases between the two germline ends. CDR3 DNA sequence: TGTGCCAGTAGAGATCAGGGGCGTCCTGAAGCTTTCTTT. This codes for CASRDQGRPEAFF.